This TCR beta chain was identified during a study of glioma-infiltrating T cells after dendritic cell vaccination. About the research overall: Dendritic cell vaccination trial patients had either newly diagnosed or recurrent glioblastoma. Monocyte-derived dendritic cells, cultured six to seven days with IL-4 and GM-CSF, were pulsed with autologous tumor lysate.

Germline V gene data show CDR1 as SNHLY and CDR2 as FYNNEI. The ends lost 6 bases at V and 3 bases at J; junction bases unmatched: 2. This CDR3 has 13 residues. Only in-frame clones appear in the TCRdb table, and some are missing; sequencing was by immunoSEQ multiplex PCR. The table has about 92,000 clones, 85% to 90% seen once. Before vaccination, two weeks after the third vaccination, and at progression, PBMC were collected. This sequence was found in a human donor with glioblastoma. This chain links TRBV2 with TRBJ2-3; 8 bases fit TRBD1. This specimen consisted of blood, obtained before dendritic cell vaccination. The CDR3, as DNA: TGTGCCAGCAGGGACAGGGTGACAGATACGCAGTATTTT. It translates to CASRDRVTDTQYF.